Reported below is one T cell receptor beta chain. Its antigen is unknown. Produced via immunoSEQ multiplex PCR; TCRdb's table is partial and in-frame only. The sample holds tens of thousands of clones, over 80% seen once. The entry originates in a study of OX40 agonist ivuxolimab in advanced cancers. The overall study: An agonistic human IgG2 monoclonal antibody against OX40 (CD134) was given. Intravenous ivuxolimab at 0.01 to 10 mg/kg was given to patients every 2 weeks. Under the entry rules, prior anti-PD-1, anti-PD-L1 or anti-CTLA-4 therapy was allowed, and approximately 36% had some.

Germline V gene data show CDR1 as SGHKS and CDR2 as YYEKEE (reference sequence). The CDR3 consists of 14 residues. Germline trimming cut 5 bases from V and 4 bases from J; bases unmatched to any gene: 8. Study-wide findings and caveats: On average, a greater number of expanded clones characterised CD8+ T cells relative to CD4+.

The rearrangement links TRBV5-5 to TRBJ1-2; 7 bases are a match to TRBD1. This specimen consisted of CD4+ or CD8+ T cells sorted from blood, obtained in a trial of the OX40 agonist ivuxolimab. This TCR was recovered from an adult with an advanced solid tumor such as melanoma, head and neck, liver or kidney cancer. Here the CDR3 reads CASRFTGAGYGYTF. The CDR3 DNA reads TGTGCCAGCAGGTTCACAGGGGCTGGCTATGGCTACACCTTC.